The TCR beta chain under discussion was sequenced for a study of CD8+CD57+ T cells in acquired aplastic anemia. TCR beta VDJ and CDR3 profiling used genomic DNA as template. Via MiXCR, TCRdb re-called the reads, giving one row per CDR3 protein. Here the sample spans a few hundred thousand distinct CDR3 sequences, approximately 55% being singletons. Trimming removed 5 bases at V and 11 bases at J, with 19 bases between. CDR3 length equals 14 residues. This TCR was recovered from a human donor with severe aplastic anemia or a healthy control (not recorded which). The J gene is TRBJ2-1, the V gene TRBV12-3 or TRBV12-4; D is uncertain. Source material: sorted CD4+, CD8+, or CD8+CD57+ T cells (not recorded which) from PBMCs. CDR3 coding DNA: TGTGCCAGCAGTCAGGCACCCGGAGCGATACAGCAGTTCTTC. This sequence encodes CASSQAPGAIQQFF.